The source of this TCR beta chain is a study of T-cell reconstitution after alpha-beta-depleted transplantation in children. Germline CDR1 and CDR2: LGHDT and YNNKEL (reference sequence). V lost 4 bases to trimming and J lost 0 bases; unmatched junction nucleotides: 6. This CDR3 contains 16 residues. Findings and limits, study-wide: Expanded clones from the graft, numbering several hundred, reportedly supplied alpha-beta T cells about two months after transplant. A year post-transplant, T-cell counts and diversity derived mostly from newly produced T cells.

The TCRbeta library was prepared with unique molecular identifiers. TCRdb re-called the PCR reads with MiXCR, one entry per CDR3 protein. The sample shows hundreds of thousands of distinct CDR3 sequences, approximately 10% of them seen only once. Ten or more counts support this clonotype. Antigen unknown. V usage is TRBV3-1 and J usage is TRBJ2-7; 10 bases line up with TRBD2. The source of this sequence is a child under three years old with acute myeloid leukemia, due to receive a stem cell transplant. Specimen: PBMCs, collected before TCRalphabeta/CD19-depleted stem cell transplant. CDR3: CASSLGLADSSYEQYF. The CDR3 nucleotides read TGTGCCAGCAGCCTTGGACTAGCGGACAGCTCCTACGAGCAGTACTTC.